The clone carrying this TCR beta chain occurred many times. Its antigen is not identified. Using RNA template, CDR3s of TCR alpha and beta were amplified with iRepertoire arm-PCR. One-step reverse transcription and amplification started from approximately 100-400 ng of tissue mRNA or PBMC total RNA. TCRdb re-called the multiplex PCR reads through MiXCR, storing one row per CDR3 protein. Counted here are approximately 140,000 distinct CDR3 sequences, under 30% occurring once; the ten biggest clones make up 27%. This record comes from a study of glioma-infiltrating T cells. Study results and caveats: Tissue-blood divergence was below expectation in non-neoplastic patients, above in gliomas. CDR3 overlap between tissue and blood was very small.

CDR3 length equals 15 residues. The germline V gene encodes CDR1 DFQATT and CDR2 SNEGSKA (reference sequence). Between the trimmed V and J ends, which lost 2 bases and 0 bases, there was a span of 11 bases. The genes are TRBV20-1 and TRBJ1-5, with a weak D call TRBD1 (6 bases). This clonotype was sampled from a human donor with low-grade glioma or glioblastoma, undergoing nonglioma brain surgery, or in good health (not recorded which). The sequencing input was glioma tissue, nonneoplastic brain tissue, or PBMCs (not recorded which). The CDR3 coding sequence is TGCAGTGCTAGAAGGACAGAGATTAGCAATCAGCCCCAGCATTTT. It codes for CSARRTEISNQPQHF.